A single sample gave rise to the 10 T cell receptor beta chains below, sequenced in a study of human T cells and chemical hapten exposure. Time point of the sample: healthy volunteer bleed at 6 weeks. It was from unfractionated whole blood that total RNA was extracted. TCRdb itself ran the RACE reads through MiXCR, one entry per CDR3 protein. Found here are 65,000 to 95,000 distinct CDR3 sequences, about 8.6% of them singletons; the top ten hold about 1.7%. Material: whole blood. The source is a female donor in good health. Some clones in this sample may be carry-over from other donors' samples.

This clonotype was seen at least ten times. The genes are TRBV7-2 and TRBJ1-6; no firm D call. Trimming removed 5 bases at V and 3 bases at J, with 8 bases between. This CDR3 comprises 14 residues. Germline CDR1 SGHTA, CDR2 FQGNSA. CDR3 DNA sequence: TGTGCCAGCAGCCCGGACGGCTATAATTCACCCCTCCACTTT. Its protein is CASSPDGYNSPLHF.

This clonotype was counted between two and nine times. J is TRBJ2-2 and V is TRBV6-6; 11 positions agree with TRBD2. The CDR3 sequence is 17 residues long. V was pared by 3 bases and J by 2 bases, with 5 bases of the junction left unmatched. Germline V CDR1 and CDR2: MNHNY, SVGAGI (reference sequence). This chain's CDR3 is CASSYLAGGANTGELFF. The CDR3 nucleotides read TGTGCCAGCAGTTATCTAGCGGGGGGTGCTAACACCGGGGAGCTGTTTTTT.

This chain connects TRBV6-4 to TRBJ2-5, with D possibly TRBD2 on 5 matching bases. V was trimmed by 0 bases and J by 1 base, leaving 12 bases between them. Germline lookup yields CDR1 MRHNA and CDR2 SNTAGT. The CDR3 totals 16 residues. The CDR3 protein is CASSDSSARTQETQYF. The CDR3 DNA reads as TGTGCCAGCAGTGACTCTAGCGCCAGGACCCAAGAGACCCAGTACTTC.

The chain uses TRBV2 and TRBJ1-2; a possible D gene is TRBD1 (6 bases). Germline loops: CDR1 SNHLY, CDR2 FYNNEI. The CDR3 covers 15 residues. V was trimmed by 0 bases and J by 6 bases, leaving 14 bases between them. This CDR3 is CASSEALRTADGYTF. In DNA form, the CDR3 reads TGTGCCAGCAGTGAAGCCCTCCGGACAGCCGATGGCTACACCTTC.

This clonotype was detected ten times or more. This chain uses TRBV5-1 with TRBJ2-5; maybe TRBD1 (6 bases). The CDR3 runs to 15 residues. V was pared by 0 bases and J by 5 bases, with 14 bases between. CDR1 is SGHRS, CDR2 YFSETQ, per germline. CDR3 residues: CASSLERGSYETQYF. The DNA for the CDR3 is TGCGCCAGCAGCTTGGAAAGGGGGTCGTACGAGACCCAGTACTTC. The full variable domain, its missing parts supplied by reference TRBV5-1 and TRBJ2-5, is KAGVTQTPRYLIKTRGQQVTLSCSPISGHRSVSWYQQTPGQGLQFLFEYFSETQRNKGNFPGRFSGRQFSNSRSEMNVSTLELGDSALYLCASSLERGSYETQYFGPGTRLLVL.

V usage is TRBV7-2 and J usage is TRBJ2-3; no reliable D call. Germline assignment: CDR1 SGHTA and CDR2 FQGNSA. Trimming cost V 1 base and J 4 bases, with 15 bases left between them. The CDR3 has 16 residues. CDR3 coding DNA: TGTGCCAGCAGCTTAGAGCCCCGACCCCTCGCAGATACGCAGTATTTT. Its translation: CASSLEPRPLADTQYF. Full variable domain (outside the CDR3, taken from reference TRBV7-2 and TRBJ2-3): GAGVSQSPSNKVTEKGKDVELRCDPISGHTALYWYRQSLGQGLEFLIYFQGNSAPDKSGLPSDRFSAERTGGSVSTLTIQRTQQEDSAVYLCASSLEPRPLADTQYFGPGTRLTVL.

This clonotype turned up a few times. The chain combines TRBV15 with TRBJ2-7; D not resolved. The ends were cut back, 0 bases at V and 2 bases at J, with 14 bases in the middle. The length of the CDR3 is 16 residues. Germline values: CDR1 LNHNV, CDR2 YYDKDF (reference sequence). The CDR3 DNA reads TGTGCCACCAGCAGAGATTACAGCAGGTCCACCTACGAGCAGTACTTC. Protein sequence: CATSRDYSRSTYEQYF.

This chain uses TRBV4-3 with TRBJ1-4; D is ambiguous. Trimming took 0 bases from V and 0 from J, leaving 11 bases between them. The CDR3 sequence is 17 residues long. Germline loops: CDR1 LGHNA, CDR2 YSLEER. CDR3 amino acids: CASSQDPRGSTNEKLFF. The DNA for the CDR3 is TGCGCCAGCAGCCAAGATCCCCGGGGTTCAACTAATGAAAAACTGTTTTTT.

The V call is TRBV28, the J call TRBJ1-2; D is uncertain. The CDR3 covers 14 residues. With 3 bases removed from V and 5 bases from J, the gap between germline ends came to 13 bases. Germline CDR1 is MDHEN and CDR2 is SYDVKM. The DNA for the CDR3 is TGTGCCAGCAGTTTCGGAGGGAGTGGATATGGCTACACCTTC. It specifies CASSFGGSGYGYTF.

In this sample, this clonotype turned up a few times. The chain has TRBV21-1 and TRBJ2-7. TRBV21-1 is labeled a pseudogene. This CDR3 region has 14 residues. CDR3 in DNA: TGTGCCAGCACGCGCGGATCCGTCGGCCACGAGCAGTACTTC. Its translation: CASTRGSVGHEQYF.